The 20 T cell receptor beta chains presented below share a single source sample, sequenced in a study of CD8 T cells in ankylosing spondylitis. From the 5' RACE reads, TCRdb called clonotypes with MiXCR, one entry per CDR3 protein. Among roughly 180,000 distinct CDR3 sequences listed, 10% to 15% were seen once. The source material was blood, either unsorted or a sorted T cell fraction (not recorded which). The source of these receptors is a female donor with ankylosing spondylitis or in good health (not recorded which).

This clonotype was picked up a small number of times. The rearrangement uses TRBV18 and TRBJ1-5; 8 bases map to TRBD1. Per germline, CDR1 KGHSH and CDR2 LQKENI. The CDR3 length is 13 residues. The trim removed 8 bases at V and 7 bases at J, leaving 7 bases unmatched. CDR3 bases: TGTGCCAGCGCGCAGGGGGCTTTGCAGCCCCAGCATTTT. Its protein is CASAQGALQPQHF.

This clonotype was recorded at least ten times. The rearrangement joins TRBV7-2 to TRBJ2-2; 7 nucleotides align to TRBD1. The CDR3 is 16 amino acids. Germline lookup yields CDR1 SGHTA and CDR2 FQGNSA. Trimming cost V 5 bases and J 4 bases; bases outside gene matches: 10. CDR3 amino acids: CASSLPPGQPTGELFF. The CDR3 bases are TGTGCCAGCAGCCTACCGCCGGGACAGCCCACCGGGGAGCTGTTTTTT.

This clonotype was found many times. V and J are TRBV10-3 and TRBJ2-1, with unresolved D. Germline V gene lookup returns CDR1 ENHRY and CDR2 SYGVKD. V lost 2 bases, J lost 0 bases, and 5 bases lay in between. The CDR3 has 14 residues. For the CDR3, the DNA is TGTGCCATCAGTGAGAGTAGCTCCTACAATGAGCAGTTCTTC. This encodes CAISESSSYNEQFF.

The chain links TRBV4-1 to TRBJ1-6; 7 bases are shared with TRBD1. CDR3 length equals 13 residues. The V gene end was trimmed by 4 bases and the J gene end by 13 bases; junction bases not matched to a gene: 7. The V gene's germline CDR1 is MGHRA and CDR2 YSYEKL. CDR3 residues: CASSPGQRTPLHF. CDR3 nucleotides: TGCGCCAGCAGCCCGGGACAGAGGACGCCCCTCCACTTT.

This clonotype was detected only a few times. The chain's CDR3 is CSARDLAGGSYNEQFF. Written as DNA, the CDR3 is TGCAGTGCTAGAGATCTAGCGGGCGGGTCCTACAATGAGCAGTTCTTC. The chain couples TRBV20-1 to TRBJ2-1; 8 bases line up with TRBD2. The germline V gene encodes CDR1 DFQATT and CDR2 SNEGSKA (reference sequence). V lost 0 bases, J lost 1 base, and 5 bases stayed unmatched. The CDR3 totals 16 residues.

This clonotype has ten or more counts. The CDR3 DNA reads TGTGCCACCAGTGATGCTGGACTGTACTATGGCTACACCTTC. It translates to CATSDAGLYYGYTF. This chain joins TRBV24-1 and TRBJ1-2, with D unresolved. Trimming left V 3 bases short and J 3 bases short, with 10 bases between. The CDR3 is 14 amino acids. The V gene's germline CDR1 is KGHDR and CDR2 SFDVKD.

This clonotype was seen ten or more times. The J gene is TRBJ1-1, the V gene TRBV6-2 or TRBV6-3; D may be TRBD1 (5 bases). Trimming removed 7 bases from V and 10 bases from J, with 16 bases in between. CDR3 length equals 12 residues. CDR1 and CDR2 (germline): MNHEY, SVGEGT. The CDR3 loop is CASNPGNRRAFF. The CDR3 region has the DNA TGTGCCAGCAATCCGGGGAACAGGAGAGCTTTCTTT.

This clonotype was detected ten times or more. V is TRBV5-1 and J is TRBJ1-2, with 10 positions matching TRBD1. V shed 1 base and J 7 bases; nucleotides not matched to a gene: 4. This CDR3 contains 14 residues. Germline V lookup: CDR1 SGHRS, CDR2 YFSETQ. The CDR3 loop reads CASSLSGTGVGYTF. The DNA of the CDR3 is TGCGCCAGCAGCTTGTCTGGGACAGGGGTTGGCTACACCTTC.

This clonotype appeared a few times. The rearrangement links TRBV11-2 to TRBJ2-3, with 9 bases aligning to TRBD1. In germline, CDR1 is SGHAT, CDR2 FQNNGV. This CDR3 has 16 residues. V was clipped by 5 bases and J by 1 base; unmatched bases: 7. CDR3 region: CASSDRWDRGTDTQYF. CDR3 DNA: TGTGCCAGCAGCGATCGCTGGGACAGGGGCACAGATACGCAGTATTTT.

The rearrangement joins TRBV28 to TRBJ1-2; 8 bases line up with TRBD1. The V gene end was trimmed by 2 bases and the J gene end by 10 bases; junction bases not matched to a gene: 9. The CDR3 totals 14 residues. Germline lookup yields CDR1 MDHEN and CDR2 SYDVKM. The CDR3 sequence is CASSLNTGGTFYTF. Written as DNA, the CDR3 is TGTGCCAGCAGTTTAAACACAGGGGGAACGTTCTACACCTTC.

This clonotype was observed many times. The V gene is TRBV29-1, the J gene TRBJ2-2; 11 bases align to TRBD2. CDR3 length: 15 residues. The V and J ends lost 4 bases and 1 base, in that order; junction bases with no gene match: 2. CDR1 is SQVTM and CDR2 is ANQGSEA in the germline V gene. For the CDR3, the DNA is TGCAGCGTTGTAGCGGGAGGGTGGAACACCGGGGAGCTGTTTTTT. This encodes CSVVAGGWNTGELFF.

This clonotype occurred many times. The chain joins TRBV12-3 or TRBV12-4 to TRBJ1-4; weak D call: TRBD1 (5 bases). This CDR3 is built from 13 residues. The V gene lost 7 bases and the J gene lost 7 bases, with 13 bases spanning the gap. The CDR3 loop is CASKEAGLEKLFF. CDR3 coding DNA: TGTGCCAGCAAGGAGGCAGGGCTTGAAAAACTGTTTTTT.

The CDR3 nucleotides read TGTGCCAGCATCTTAGGGGCTAGCGGTAAACTTACTAGCACAGATACGCAGTATTTT. It specifies CASILGASGKLTSTDTQYF. This sequence joins TRBV12-3 or TRBV12-4 and TRBJ2-3; 7 nucleotides align to TRBD2. The ends lost 7 bases at V and 0 bases at J; junction bases unmatched: 19. The CDR3 is made up of 19 amino acids.

This clonotype was detected a few times. The chain recombines TRBV5-6 with TRBJ2-3; D uncertain. The CDR3 has 14 residues. Germline lookup yields CDR1 SGHDT and CDR2 YYEEEE. V was clipped by 4 bases and J by 5 bases, with 14 bases between them. CDR3: CASSTRSPKDTQYF. CDR3 DNA sequence: TGTGCCAGCAGCACCAGGAGTCCCAAAGATACGCAGTATTTT.

This clonotype was observed once. At one of its ends the junction is not consistent with the germline gene, which may arise from a read error. The chain uses TRBV7-7 and TRBJ2-5, with D unresolved. CDR1 is SSHAT, CDR2 FNYEAQ, per germline (reference sequence). The CDR3 length is 13 residues. The CDR3 sequence is CASSSGFEETQCF. The DNA for the CDR3 is TGTGCTAGCAGCTCAGGCTTCGAAGAGACCCAGTGCTTC.

This clonotype was detected ten times or more. The chain is built from TRBV24-1 and TRBJ2-1; D tentatively reads TRBD1 or TRBD2 (5 bases each). V gave up 7 bases and J gave up 4 bases, with 7 bases separating them. This CDR3 spans 12 amino acids. Germline V gene sequence: CDR1 KGHDR, CDR2 SFDVKD. The CDR3 here is CATRGEYNEQFF. The CDR3 DNA follows: TGTGCCACCAGGGGGGAGTACAATGAGCAGTTCTTC.

In this sample, this clonotype turned up many times. The chain links TRBV11-2 to TRBJ2-6; tentatively, D is TRBD1 (6 bases). Germline-derived CDR1 and CDR2 are SGHAT and FQNNGV. V was clipped by 4 bases and J by 0 bases, with 16 bases between them. The CDR3 is 18 residues long. CDR3 loop: CASSSDRSSLSGANVLTF. CDR3 bases: TGTGCCAGCAGCTCGGACAGAAGCTCTCTCTCTGGGGCCAACGTCCTGACTTTC.

This rearrangement joins TRBV4-3 to TRBJ1-4; 8 nucleotides line up with TRBD1. After removal of 0 bases from V and 7 bases from J, the junction contained 7 bases not matched to a gene. Germline V gene lookup returns CDR1 LGHNA and CDR2 YSLEER. CDR3 length equals 16 residues. CDR3 nucleotides: TGCGCCAGCAGCCAAGAATACACAGGGGGGCGTGAAAAACTGTTTTTT. Protein: CASSQEYTGGREKLFF.

This clonotype was counted at least ten times. The chain is built from TRBV6-2 or TRBV6-3 and TRBJ1-2; tentatively, D is TRBD1 (5 bases). CDR3 length: 15 residues. Trimming took off 6 bases at V and 0 bases at J, with 14 bases between the two ends. Per germline, CDR1 MNHEY and CDR2 SVGEGT. The CDR3 loop is CASRPGGTSNYGYTF. The DNA of the CDR3 is TGTGCCAGCAGACCCGGCGGGACGTCTAACTATGGCTACACCTTC.

This clonotype was seen repeatedly, ten times or more. The genes are TRBV6-2 or TRBV6-3 and TRBJ2-7, with unresolved D. The length of the CDR3 is 12 residues. CDR1 and CDR2 from the germline V gene are MNHEY and SVGEGT. With 4 bases removed from V and 7 bases from J, the gap between germline ends came to 11 bases. CDR3 bases: TGTGCCAGCAGTTCAATAGTGGTGGAGCAGTACTTC. As protein: CASSSIVVEQYF.